The rows below give T cell receptor beta chains drawn from one sample of a study of T cells in Graves' hyperthyroidism and ophthalmopathy. One entry per CDR3 protein results from TCRdb running MiXCR on the multiplex PCR reads. In the table there are hundreds of thousands of distinct CDR3 sequences, about a sixth of which are singletons. The sequenced sample consisted of blood. The receptors shown here come from a woman aged 18 to 35 with Graves' ophthalmopathy. Each CDR3 is given with its conserved first and last residue. D genes are given only for firm matches. The size of a clone is reported for some rows only, either as once, few or many, or as a class for expanded clones.

>NA|TRBV3-1|many|TRBJ1-6
CASSQAGRGESPLHF
TGTGCCAGCAGCCAAGCGGGCAGGGGAGAATCACCCCTCCACTTT
>NA|TRBV28|many|TRBJ1-1
CASSFRGGGGFTEAFF
TGTGCCAGCAGTTTTCGCGGGGGGGGCGGATTCACTGAAGCTTTCTTT
>TRBD1|TRBV5-1|many|TRBJ2-3
CASSLAGTAYSTDTQYF
TGCGCCAGCAGCTTGGCCGGGACAGCTTATAGCACAGATACGCAGTATTTT
>NA|TRBV6-5|many|TRBJ1-6
CASSYSKQGNSPLHF
TGTGCCAGCAGTTACTCGAAACAGGGTAATTCACCCCTCCACTTT
>NA|TRBV2|many|TRBJ1-3
CASRGRARNTIYF
TGTGCCAGCCGCGGCAGGGCGAGAAACACCATATATTTT
>TRBD1|TRBV14|NA|TRBJ2-7
CASSFRPGQGPYEQYF
TGTGCCAGCAGCTTCCGCCCGGGACAGGGCCCCTACGAGCAGTACTTC
>NA|TRBV20-1|many|TRBJ1-1
CSASSGHTEAFF
TGCAGTGCTAGTTCGGGGCACACTGAAGCTTTCTTT
>TRBD1|TRBV2|many|TRBJ2-1
CASSADRGYNEQFF
TGTGCCAGCAGCGCGGACAGGGGCTACAATGAGCAGTTCTTC
>TRBD2|TRBV6-5|NA|TRBJ2-5
CASSYSRGGYQETQYF
TGTGCCAGCAGTTACTCTCGCGGGGGTTACCAAGAGACCCAGTACTTC
>TRBD1|TRBV7-3|many|TRBJ2-2
CASSLAHRGRAGELFF
TGTGCCAGCAGCTTGGCGCACAGGGGTCGGGCCGGGGAGCTGTTTTTT
>TRBD1|TRBV19|few|TRBJ2-2
CASSTDRDAGELFF
TGTGCCAGTAGTACCGACAGGGACGCCGGGGAGCTGTTTTTT
>TRBD1|TRBV12-3/TRBV12-4|many|TRBJ2-1
CASSLDRGVNEQFF
TGTGCCAGCAGTCTGGACAGGGGTGTAAATGAGCAGTTCTTC
>TRBD1|TRBV5-5|many|TRBJ2-5
CASSGQGTRETQYF
TGTGCCAGCAGCGGACAGGGTACCAGAGAGACCCAGTACTTC
>NA|TRBV28|many|TRBJ1-6
CASTLVRDSPLHF
TGTGCCAGCACCCTAGTGAGGGATTCACCCCTCCACTTT
>NA|TRBV3-1|many|TRBJ1-1
CASSQTLYRDTEAFF
TGTGCCAGCAGCCAAACACTTTACCGGGACACAGAAGCTTTCTTT
>TRBD1|TRBV11-2|many|TRBJ2-7
CASSPRERTGVYEQYF
TGTGCCAGCAGCCCTAGGGAAAGGACAGGGGTCTACGAGCAGTACTTC
>TRBD2|TRBV20-1|NA|TRBJ2-3
CSAPWSGGTTDTQYF
TGCAGTGCTCCCTGGAGCGGGGGAACCACAGATACGCAGTATTTT
>TRBD2|TRBV7-9|NA|TRBJ2-3
CASSSTSGVWAQYF
TGTGCCAGCAGCTCTACTAGCGGGGTCTGGGCGCAGTATTTT
>TRBD1|TRBV12-3/TRBV12-4|many|TRBJ1-1
CASSRGQGTAMNTEAFF
TGTGCCAGCAGTCGGGGACAGGGGACTGCTATGAACACTGAAGCTTTCTTT
>TRBD1|TRBV5-1|many|TRBJ1-1
CASSYSGQGLSGTEAFF
TGCGCCAGCAGCTACAGCGGACAGGGTCTCTCGGGCACTGAAGCTTTCTTT
>NA|TRBV6-1|NA|TRBJ1-2
CASRKESRDYGYTF
TGTGCCAGCAGAAAGGAAAGCCGGGACTATGGCTACACCTTC
>NA|TRBV6-1|many|TRBJ2-1
CASRRTRGEQFF
TGTGCCAGCAGACGGACCCGAGGTGAGCAGTTCTTC
>NA|TRBV18|many|TRBJ2-3
CASSPQASTDTQYF
TGTGCCAGCTCACCCCAAGCTAGCACAGATACGCAGTATTTT
>TRBD2|TRBV4-2|many|TRBJ2-5
CASSQGSGAQETQYF
TGTGCCAGCAGCCAGGGCAGCGGGGCTCAAGAGACCCAGTACTTC
>TRBD2|TRBV20-1|many|TRBJ2-3
CSASPSGAGGTQYF
TGCAGTGCTAGCCCTAGCGGGGCTGGAGGTACGCAGTATTTT
>TRBD1|TRBV6-1|many|TRBJ2-3
CASTGLYRGDTQYF
TGTGCCAGCACCGGACTTTACAGGGGTGATACGCAGTATTTT
>NA|TRBV27|many|TRBJ2-1
CASFGGNSYNEQFF
TGTGCCAGTTTTGGCGGGAACTCCTACAATGAGCAGTTCTTC
>TRBD1|TRBV18|few|TRBJ1-2
CASSPGTGGDYGYTF
TGTGCCAGCTCACCTGGGACAGGGGGAGACTATGGCTACACCTTC
>NA|TRBV4-3|many|TRBJ2-1
CASGVGLREGEQFF
TGCGCCAGCGGGGTAGGATTGCGGGAAGGGGAGCAGTTCTTC
>NA|TRBV13|many|TRBJ2-5
CASSLQGMETQYF
TGTGCCAGCAGCTTACAGGGAATGGAGACCCAGTACTTC
>NA|TRBV19|NA|TRBJ1-2
CASSLLRGGDGYTF
TGTGCCAGTAGTCTTCTCAGGGGAGGGGATGGCTACACCTTC
>NA|TRBV4-1|many|TRBJ1-4
CASGTGNEKLFF
TGCGCCAGCGGGACGGGTAATGAAAAACTGTTTTTT
>NA|TRBV11-1|many|TRBJ1-1
CASSLIWENTEAFF
TGTGCCAGCAGCTTAATTTGGGAGAACACTGAAGCTTTCTTT
>TRBD1|TRBV28|NA|TRBJ2-5
CASSPHTGGGETQYF
TGTGCCAGCAGTCCGCATACAGGGGGCGGAGAGACCCAGTACTTC
>NA|TRBV2|many|TRBJ1-2
CASSRPDIKPGYGYTF
TGTGCCAGCAGTCGCCCGGACATTAAACCGGGCTATGGCTACACCTTC
>NA|TRBV4-3|NA|TRBJ1-4
CASSQDWAATNEKLFF
TGCGCCAGCAGCCAAGATTGGGCAGCAACTAATGAAAAACTGTTTTTT
>NA|TRBV5-6|many|TRBJ1-5
CASSFYYEFGQPQHF
TGTGCCAGCAGCTTTTATTACGAGTTCGGCCAGCCCCAGCATTTT
>TRBD2|TRBV2|once|TRBJ2-3
CASSGDRTSGGASPTDTQYF
TGTGCCAGCAGCGGAGACAGGACTAGCGGGGGGGCTTCTCCCACAGATACGCAGTATTTT
>TRBD1|TRBV28|many|TRBJ2-7
CASSSEDRGDPYEQYF
TGTGCCAGCAGTTCCGAGGACAGGGGGGATCCCTACGAGCAGTACTTC
>NA|TRBV6-1|many|TRBJ2-2
CASSDPGTTMGTGELFF
TGTGCCAGCAGTGATCCAGGCACCACTATGGGCACCGGGGAGCTGTTTTTT
>NA|TRBV3-1|many|TRBJ1-2
CASSQVQARRHTF
TGTGCCAGCAGCCAAGTTCAGGCCCGAAGGCACACCTTC
>NA|TRBV20-1|many|TRBJ1-2
CSARDPVGAAPGYTF
TGCAGTGCTAGAGATCCGGTCGGGGCCGCTCCTGGCTACACCTTC
>NA|TRBV3-1|many|TRBJ1-3
CASSQDGPGLGNTIYF
TGTGCCAGCAGCCAAGATGGTCCAGGGCTGGGAAACACCATATATTTT